This T cell receptor beta chain was recorded in a study of T cells expressing NK-cell markers. For TCR beta, cDNA was produced by 5'RACE template switching with UMIs. TCRdb reworked the 5' RACE reads into one entry per CDR3 protein, no DNA. Its table records about 460,000 distinct CDR3 sequences. What was sequenced was blood T cells: a sorted CD56 or NKG2C T cell subset, CD4+ or CD8+ T cells, or bulk PBMC T cells (not recorded which). This sequence was found in a woman in her fifties or sixties in good health.

This CDR3 is CASSPGLAGLKSSYNEQFF. V and J are TRBV5-1 and TRBJ2-1; absent DNA, TCRdb's TRBD2 call cannot be checked. The germline V gene encodes CDR1 SGHRS and CDR2 YFSETQ. This CDR3 has 19 amino acids.